This T cell receptor beta chain originates from a study of technical replicates of blood from a handful of donors. Libraries were prepared by immunoSEQ multiplex PCR; TCRdb keeps only in-frame clonotypes and omits some of them. The sample comprises more than 70,000 clones, about 97% of which are singletons, and 0.2% rests with the top ten. There are 15 residues in the CDR3. This chain uses TRBV21-1 with TRBJ1-2; the DNA was not compared with TRBD1, the D call given in the table. TRBV21-1 is reported as a pseudogene. This TCR was sampled from a human donor in good health. The source material was T cells isolated from PBMCs. CDR3 region: CASSAPRGLKDGYTF. The CDR3 region has the DNA TGTGCCAGCAGCGCACCTAGGGGCCTTAAGGATGGCTACACCTTC.